The 21 T cell receptor beta chains given below trace back to one sample, sequenced in a study of cytomegalovirus exposure and HLA in healthy donors. Vbeta (60) and Jbeta (13) primers were used in the PCR. The protocol was immunoSEQ multiplex PCR, while the TCRdb copy is restricted to in-frame clones and leaves out a portion. The sample contains more than 120,000 clones, over 75% of which appear only once. The sample consisted of PBMCs. These receptors were taken from a male donor in good health and CMV-seronegative.

The chain combines TRBV5-4 with TRBJ1-1; 11 bases agree with TRBD1. The germline gives CDR1 SGHNT, CDR2 YYREEE (reference sequence). The V segment lost 4 bases and the J segment 12 bases; nucleotides outside the gene matches: 11. CDR3 size: 14 residues. The DNA of the CDR3 is TGTGCCAGCAGCGGCCGGGACAGGGGGTTGGCAACTTTCTTT. This codes for CASSGRDRGLATFF.

This clone was seen a single time. The chain uses TRBV27 and TRBJ1-1; D is uncertain. There are 13 residues in the CDR3. Germline-derived CDR1 and CDR2 are MNHEY and SMNVEV (reference sequence). Between the trimmed V and J ends, which lost 8 bases and 0 bases, there was a span of 10 bases. The CDR3 is CASGLTVNTEAFF. Here the CDR3 DNA reads TGTGCCAGCGGATTAACAGTGAACACTGAAGCTTTCTTT.

The rearrangement links TRBV9 to TRBJ2-5; weak D call: TRBD1 (5 bases). Germline V lookup: CDR1 SGDLS, CDR2 YYNGEE. Trimming cost V 3 bases and J 5 bases, with 17 bases left between them. This CDR3 has 15 amino acids. The CDR3: CASSAIPLGAETQYF. As DNA, the CDR3 is TGTGCCAGCAGCGCGATCCCTCTAGGGGCCGAGACCCAGTACTTC.

The CDR3 DNA follows: TGTGCCACCCGATGGGAGGTCCAGGGTAATGAGCAGTTCTTC. The encoded protein is CATRWEVQGNEQFF. The chain employs TRBV28 and TRBJ2-1; D might be TRBD2 (6 bases). CDR1 and CDR2 (germline): MDHEN, SYDVKM. The V end lost 10 bases, the J end lost 7 bases, and 20 bases lay between the germline ends. The CDR3 is 14 amino acids.

The J gene is TRBJ1-2, the V gene TRBV9; weak D call: TRBD1 (6 bases). The CDR3 is 13 residues long. Germline V gene data show CDR1 as SGDLS and CDR2 as YYNGEE. Deletions cut 3 bases from V and 2 bases from J, with 8 bases between. The CDR3 reads CASSGGGNYGYTF. The CDR3 nucleotides read TGTGCCAGCAGCGGAGGGGGAAACTATGGCTACACCTTC.

This clone occurred a few times. This sequence joins TRBV2 and TRBJ2-3, with D maybe TRBD2 (5 bases). CDR1 SNHLY and CDR2 FYNNEI come from the germline V gene. The CDR3 is 14 residues long. Between the trimmed V and J ends, which lost 2 bases and 0 bases, there was a span of 6 bases. The CDR3 here is CASSERRSTDTQYF. CDR3 DNA: TGTGCCAGCAGTGAAAGGAGGAGCACAGATACGCAGTATTTT.

This clone was picked up one time. The CDR3 nucleotides read TGTGCCAGCAGCTTAGGTAGCGGGAACGAGCAGTACTTC. As protein: CASSLGSGNEQYF. The chain employs TRBV7-9 and TRBJ2-7; 8 bases are a match to TRBD2. Germline loops: CDR1 SEHNR, CDR2 FQNEAQ (reference sequence). This CDR3 has 13 residues. J was trimmed by 5 bases and V by 1 base; bases with no gene match: 1.

The chain joins TRBV29-1 to TRBJ2-7, with D maybe TRBD2 (5 bases). The CDR3 spans 13 residues. Per the germline V gene, CDR1 is SQVTM and CDR2 is ANQGSEA. V lost 5 bases and J 3 bases, leaving 14 bases between the germline ends. The CDR3 nucleotides read TGCAGCGTTCTGCGAGGGTTAAACTACGAGCAGTACTTC. Its translation is CSVLRGLNYEQYF.

The chain recombines TRBV19 with TRBJ1-1; no reliable D call. Trimming shortened V by 9 bases and J by 4 bases, and 12 bases separated the two germline ends. Per the germline V gene, CDR1 is LNHDA and CDR2 is SQIVND (reference sequence). CDR3 length: 12 residues. DNA of the CDR3: TGTGCCAGCGGAGCTAGGCGCACTGAAGCTTTCTTT. It encodes CASGARRTEAFF.

This chain uses TRBV5-1 with TRBJ2-7; D might be TRBD1 (5 bases). The length of the CDR3 is 14 residues. Germline CDR1 is SGHRS and CDR2 is YFSETQ. V lost 0 bases to trimming and J lost 2 bases, with 9 bases between them. CDR3 protein: CASSLGRAAYEQYF. The CDR3 DNA reads TGCGCCAGCAGCTTGGGCAGGGCCGCCTACGAGCAGTACTTC.

The chain uses TRBV30 and TRBJ2-5, with 12 bases identical to TRBD2. V lost 2 bases, J lost 2 bases, and 3 bases stayed unmatched. The CDR3 consists of 15 residues. Germline values: CDR1 GTSNPN, CDR2 SVGIG (reference sequence). The chain's CDR3 is CAWSLGLAGQETQYF. The CDR3 DNA follows: TGTGCCTGGAGTCTAGGACTAGCGGGACAAGAGACCCAGTACTTC.

J is TRBJ1-2 and V is TRBV11-2, with D tentatively TRBD1 (5 bases). Trimming took off 5 bases at V and 5 bases at J, with 15 bases between the two ends. The CDR3 is 14 amino acids. The germline CDR1 and CDR2 sequences are SGHAT and FQNNGV. CDR3 amino acids: CASSPTQDPYGYTF. CDR3 in DNA: TGTGCCAGCAGCCCAACACAGGACCCGTATGGCTACACCTTC.

The CDR3 bases are TGCAGTGCCGGAGGAGCCGGGGAGCTGTTTTTT. It encodes CSAGGAGELFF. The chain couples TRBV20-1 to TRBJ2-2; D is possibly TRBD2 (5 bases). V was pared by 6 bases and J by 6 bases, with 8 bases between. Germline V CDR1 and CDR2: DFQATT, SNEGSKA (reference sequence). This CDR3 contains 11 residues.

The chain recombines TRBV4-2 with TRBJ2-2; D might be TRBD1 (6 bases). This CDR3 has 16 residues. V gave up 4 bases and J gave up 1 base, with 13 bases separating them. The germline V gene has CDR1 LGHNA and CDR2 YNFKEQ. The CDR3 sequence is CASSPGQNLNTGELFF. In DNA, the CDR3 is TGTGCCAGCAGCCCCGGACAGAATTTGAACACCGGGGAGCTGTTTTTT.

The chain recombines TRBV7-8 with TRBJ2-5, with 9 bases fitting TRBD2. Trimming at V came to 7 bases and at J to 1 base, leaving 10 bases not matched to a gene. The CDR3 consists of 16 residues. Germline V gives CDR1 SGHVS, CDR2 FQNEAQ. CDR3 sequence (DNA): TGTGCCAGCATCCCCCGGCCTAGCGGGGCCCAAGAGACCCAGTACTTC. The encoded protein is CASIPRPSGAQETQYF. The full variable domain, rest sourced from reference TRBV7-8 and TRBJ2-5, is GAGVSQSPRYKVAKRGQDVALRCDPISGHVSLFWYQQALGQGPEFLTYFQNEAQLDKSGLPSDRFFAERPEGSVSTLKIQRTQQEDSAVYLCASIPRPSGAQETQYFGPGTRLLVL.

The chain is built from TRBV9 and TRBJ1-2, with D possibly being TRBD1 (6 bases). The length of the CDR3 is 15 residues. In germline, CDR1 is SGDLS, CDR2 YYNGEE. V lost 6 bases to trimming and J lost 4 bases, with 19 bases between them. The CDR3 DNA reads TGTGCCAGCACATCTCATGCAACGACAGGCTATGGCTACACCTTC. It yields the protein CASTSHATTGYGYTF.

The CDR3 loop is CASSAGLVKETQYF. CDR3 coding DNA: TGTGCCAGCAGCGCGGGACTCGTAAAAGAGACCCAGTACTTC. The J gene is TRBJ2-5, the V gene TRBV9; D might be TRBD2 (6 bases). Germline CDR1 is SGDLS and CDR2 is YYNGEE. Deletions cut 3 bases from V and 3 bases from J, with 12 bases between. The CDR3 loop spans 14 amino acids.

This rearrangement joins TRBV29-1 to TRBJ2-3, with D possibly TRBD2 on 5 matching bases. In germline, CDR1 is SQVTM, CDR2 ANQGSEA. CDR3 size: 13 residues. The V and J ends lost 7 bases and 1 base respectively, with 12 bases between them. Here the CDR3 DNA reads TGCAGCGCAGCGGTCGGGGGCACAGATACGCAGTATTTT. The encoded protein is CSAAVGGTDTQYF.

The sample holds a few counts of this clone. The chain joins TRBV7-2 to TRBJ2-1; tentative D call: TRBD2 (6 bases). Germline-derived CDR1 and CDR2 are SGHTA and FQGNSA. Trimming left V 0 bases short and J 12 bases short, with 9 bases between. The CDR3 contains 12 residues. CDR3 DNA: TGTGCCAGCAGCTTAGCGGGAGGTGGGCAGTTCTTC. Translating it yields CASSLAGGGQFF.

This chain uses TRBV7-2 with TRBJ2-4, with D unclear. V shed 1 base and J shed 12 bases, with 10 bases lying between them. Looked up from germline, CDR1 is SGHTA and CDR2 is FQGNSA. CDR3 length equals 12 residues. CDR3 in DNA: TGTGCCAGCAGCTTAGAAGTCAGAACTCAGTACTTC. Translating it yields CASSLEVRTQYF.

V usage is TRBV18 and J usage is TRBJ1-3; 7 bases agree with TRBD1. The CDR3 runs 16 residues. Germline V gene data show CDR1 as KGHSH and CDR2 as LQKENI. V shed 0 bases, J shed 0 bases, and the junction held 2 bases outside the gene matches. The CDR3 here is CASSPPTGHSGNTIYF. CDR3 DNA: TGTGCCAGCTCACCACCGACAGGGCACTCTGGAAACACCATATATTTT.